The rows below give T cell receptor beta chains drawn from one sample of a study of cytomegalovirus exposure and HLA in healthy donors. Profiled with immunoSEQ multiplex PCR; TCRdb holds only in-frame clones, not every one. The sample includes about 180,000 clones, more than 75% of them seen just once. Sequencing input: PBMCs. The receptors stem from a woman in her thirties in good health and CMV-seropositive. Both conserved end residues are trimmed from each CDR3. Not every row has a clone size; where given, it reads once, few, many or a size class.

v_gene	j_gene	abundance	CDR3aa
TRBV4-3	TRBJ2-1	.	ASSLGGGSSYNEQF
TRBV7-3	TRBJ1-3	.	ASSFAVWGLGNTIY
TRBV28	TRBJ2-7	.	ASGLGQAVYEQY
TRBV11-3	TRBJ2-3	few	ASSLERSGGALRLTDTQY
TRBV11-2	TRBJ2-1	.	ASSLGGGPSNEQF
TRBV4-3	TRBJ1-1	.	ASSQYTGNSGRTEAF
TRBV2	TRBJ2-1	.	ASRNSGGAVHEQF
TRBV6-4	TRBJ2-7	.	ASRSPGEEYEQY
TRBV27	TRBJ2-2	once	ASSLVLAGIHTGELF
TRBV2	TRBJ1-1	once	ASSESTVNTEAF
TRBV11-2	TRBJ2-3	.	ASSPIAGGTDTQY
TRBV10-3	TRBJ1-6	.	AISERHLTGENNSPLH
TRBV27	TRBJ1-6	.	ASNPGTGDYNSPLH
TRBV5-1	TRBJ1-6	.	ASSSTPMGSSYNSPLH
TRBV6-5	TRBJ2-7	.	ASSYSAGGSSYEQY
TRBV9	TRBJ2-1	few	ASSVDPSTGTSYNEQF
TRBV6-5	TRBJ1-5	.	ASRSLTRGPQH
TRBV7-9	TRBJ1-1	.	ASSLGGLDRSHNTEAF
TRBV27	TRBJ1-6	.	ASSLQQGLLYSPLH
TRBV9	TRBJ1-1	.	ASSTSPRGRTEAF
TRBV5-1	TRBJ2-7	.	ASSARTGSYEQY
TRBV9	TRBJ2-6	.	ASSVRLKGAGANVLT
TRBV5-1	TRBJ2-2	once	ASSSGGLAGDTGELF
TRBV10-3	TRBJ1-3	.	AISERESSGNTIY
TRBV7-2	TRBJ2-7	.	ASSLRTNPTDYEQY
TRBV5-4	TRBJ1-6	.	ASSFADRVDSPLH
TRBV10-2	TRBJ2-2	.	ASSGLAGGELF
TRBV5-1	TRBJ2-7	.	ASSPVPGQGLSSYEQY
TRBV2	TRBJ2-7	.	ASSPTGGRSYEQY
TRBV18	TRBJ1-1	.	ASSPGLLSEAF
TRBV7-9	TRBJ2-2	.	ASQGFSDRGSGELF
TRBV19	TRBJ2-1	.	ASSEGQLAGRNEQF
TRBV5-8	TRBJ2-5	few	ASSFRVRETQY
TRBV9	TRBJ2-1	.	ASSVGQRTYNEQF
TRBV5-4	TRBJ2-5	.	ASSSGAGGETQY
TRBV21-1	TRBJ2-3	few	ASSKGSRDRGLYSSTQY
TRBV27	TRBJ1-1	few	ASSLVPPRRQNTEAF
TRBV6-6	TRBJ2-2	.	ASFRDLNTGELF
TRBV10-1	TRBJ2-7	.	ASSLATGANEQY
TRBV5-6	TRBJ2-3	few	ASSSTSTDTQY
TRBV5-1	TRBJ2-1	once	ASSWSAGASHNEQF